The T cell receptor beta chain described here comes from a study of blood T cell repertoires in COVID-19. On the study more broadly: From T cells, B-cell-depleted T cells, or PBMCs came the material, which was cDNA or gDNA.

V was trimmed by 2 bases and J by 2 bases, leaving 10 bases between them. This CDR3 is built from 15 residues. In germline, CDR1 is MNHEY, CDR2 SVGEGT. This table comes from immunoSEQ multiplex PCR, and its TCRdb copy is limited to in-frame clones, with some not included. The sample contains more than 85,000 clones, 70% to 85% of which appear only once. Sequencing input: peripheral blood. This TCR derives from a man between 65 and 85 years old with acute or convalescent COVID-19. This chain uses TRBV6-2 or TRBV6-3 with TRBJ2-1, with a weak D call TRBD2 (5 bases). CDR3 nucleotides: TGTGCCAGCAGTTACGGCGGGCTAACCTACAATGAGCAGTTCTTC. Protein sequence: CASSYGGLTYNEQFF.